The rows below give T cell receptor beta chains drawn from one sample of a study of T cells in lung cancer brain metastases. Profiled with immunoSEQ multiplex PCR; TCRdb holds only in-frame clones, not every one. This table holds 1,000 or so clones, approximately 90% found once. The source material was tumor tissue from a brain metastasis. Source of these receptors: a woman aged 40 to 50 with non-small cell lung cancer that had spread to the brain. Each CDR3 is given with its conserved first and last residue. Fields, in order: D gene, clone size, J gene, CDR3 length, V gene, CDR3 protein, CDR3 DNA. A D gene is named only where the DNA matches it firmly. Clone size is stated in some rows and not others, as once, few, many or a class when expanded.

-	-	TRBJ2-3	10	TRBV20-1	CSASRGTQYF	TGCAGTGCTAGTCGAGGTACGCAGTATTTT
-	-	TRBJ1-3	16	TRBV23-1	CASSRNNASSGNTIYF	TGCGCCAGCAGTCGGAACAACGCCAGCTCTGGAAACACCATATATTTT
TRBD2	-	TRBJ2-1	19	TRBV23-1	CASSRSSTGRGGSYNEQFF	TGCGCCAGCAGTCGCTCGAGTACCGGGAGGGGTGGCTCCTACAATGAGCAGTTCTTC
-	-	TRBJ2-5	13	TRBV9	CASNRDTQETQYF	TGTGCCAGCAACCGGGACACCCAAGAGACCCAGTACTTC
-	-	TRBJ2-1	13	TRBV7-2	CASSLGPNNEQFF	TGTGCCAGCAGCTTAGGGCCGAACAATGAGCAGTTCTTC
TRBD1	-	TRBJ1-2	15	TRBV9	CASSVGTGETYGYTF	TGTGCCAGCAGCGTAGGGACAGGGGAAACCTATGGCTACACCTTC
TRBD1	-	TRBJ2-7	16	TRBV4-2	CASSQAGGTGAGEQYF	TGTGCCAGCAGCCAAGCGGGCGGGACAGGGGCAGGCGAGCAGTACTTC
TRBD1	-	TRBJ1-4	16	TRBV14	CASSPPPQGANEKLFF	TGTGCCAGCAGCCCACCACCACAGGGGGCGAATGAAAAACTGTTTTTT
-	-	TRBJ1-3	12	TRBV6-1	CASSETINTIYF	TGTGCCAGCAGTGAAACGATCAACACCATATATTTT
-	-	TRBJ1-3	15	TRBV5-1	CASSLAGASGNTIYF	TGCGCCAGCAGCTTGGCGGGAGCCTCTGGAAACACCATATATTTT
-	-	TRBJ2-7	13	TRBV28	CASSIDSSYEQYF	TGTGCCAGCAGTATCGACAGCTCCTACGAGCAGTACTTC
TRBD1	-	TRBJ1-3	12	TRBV2	CAGQGTENTIYF	TGTGCCGGACAGGGGACTGAAAACACCATATATTTT
-	once	TRBJ1-1	16	TRBV19	CASSIDRGRMNTEAFF	TGTGCCAGTAGTATAGATCGGGGACGGATGAACACTGAAGCTTTCTTT
-	-	TRBJ1-3	16	TRBV11-2	CASSYFSRPSGNTIYF	TGTGCCAGCAGCTACTTCTCCCGGCCCTCTGGAAACACCATATATTTT
-	-	TRBJ1-2	12	TRBV5-1	CASSLDARGYTF	TGCGCCAGCAGCTTGGACGCTCGGGGCTACACCTTC
-	-	TRBJ2-1	16	TRBV14	CASSHWDSSSYNEQFF	TGTGCCAGCAGCCATTGGGACTCGAGCTCCTACAATGAGCAGTTCTTC
TRBD1	-	TRBJ1-1	12	TRBV28	CASSSGTAEAFF	TGTGCCAGCAGTTCAGGGACAGCGGAAGCTTTCTTT
-	once	TRBJ1-2	12	TRBV28	CASSSNDRGYTF	TGTGCCAGCAGCTCCAACGACAGGGGCTACACCTTC
TRBD1	-	TRBJ2-2	16	TRBV19	CASSSPGQGPTGELFF	TGTGCCAGTAGTAGCCCGGGACAGGGACCGACGGGGGAGCTGTTTTTT
TRBD2	-	TRBJ2-5	18	TRBV2	CASRHGGLAGEGQETQYF	TGTGCCAGCAGACACGGAGGACTAGCGGGAGAGGGCCAAGAGACCCAGTACTTC
TRBD1	-	TRBJ1-1	16	TRBV5-6	CASSETGQGASTEAFF	TGTGCCAGCAGCGAAACGGGACAGGGGGCCTCCACTGAAGCTTTCTTT
-	once	TRBJ2-7	10	TRBV6-1	CASLYYEQYF	TGTGCCAGCCTCTACTACGAGCAGTACTTC
-	-	TRBJ1-3	13	TRBV7-3	CASGRGSGNTIYF	TGTGCCAGCGGGCGAGGGTCAGGAAACACCATATATTTT
TRBD1	-	TRBJ1-3	19	TRBV7-9	CASSPDLTGTALSGNTIYF	TGTGCCAGCAGCCCGGACCTTACCGGGACAGCTCTCTCTGGAAACACCATATATTTT
-	few	TRBJ2-7	16	TRBV7-8	CASSLVSLGGPYEQYF	TGTGCCAGCAGCTTAGTTTCACTCGGAGGTCCCTACGAGCAGTACTTC
-	-	TRBJ2-7	15	TRBV7-9	CASSQGAGSSYEQYF	TGTGCCAGCAGCCAGGGTGCAGGAAGCTCCTACGAGCAGTACTTC
-	-	TRBJ1-5	15	TRBV19	CASRPYRGDNQPQHF	TGTGCCAGTAGGCCCTACAGAGGAGACAATCAGCCCCAGCATTTT
-	-	TRBJ2-7	14	TRBV5-6	CASSLAGRIYEQYF	TGTGCCAGCAGCTTGGCCGGACGGATCTACGAGCAGTACTTC
-	-	TRBJ2-1	15	TRBV19	CASSIAAGAYNEQFF	TGTGCCAGTAGTATAGCTGCAGGGGCCTACAATGAGCAGTTCTTC
-	-	TRBJ2-2	14	TRBV19	CASSIQGHTGELFF	TGTGCCAGTAGTATACAGGGGCACACCGGGGAGCTGTTTTTT
-	-	TRBJ1-1	14	TRBV4-1	CASSQPFREPEAFF	TGCGCCAGCAGCCAACCCTTCAGGGAGCCTGAAGCTTTCTTT
TRBD1	-	TRBJ2-2	15	TRBV18	CASSPGQGVTGELFF	TGTGCCAGCTCACCCGGGCAGGGGGTAACCGGGGAGCTGTTTTTT
-	-	TRBJ2-1	14	TRBV2	CASSEVSGYNEQFF	TGTGCCAGCAGTGAAGTTAGCGGATACAATGAGCAGTTCTTC
-	-	TRBJ2-7	13	TRBV5-8	CASSFEKGYEQYF	TGTGCCAGCAGCTTTGAAAAGGGCTACGAGCAGTACTTC
-	-	TRBJ1-1	12	TRBV6-1	CASKSLNTEAFF	TGTGCCAGCAAATCATTAAACACTGAAGCTTTCTTT